The 19 T cell receptor beta chains reported below all come from one sample, sequenced in a study of Graves' ophthalmopathy and Graves' hyperthyroidism. CDR3 regions of TCR beta were amplified from RNA transcripts. Second-round multiplex PCR followed a first-round RT-PCR using HTBI primers. From the multiplex PCR reads, TCRdb called clonotypes with MiXCR, one entry per CDR3 protein. This sample has about 1.1 million distinct CDR3 sequences, with roughly two fifths found just once. Sequencing input: peripheral blood or thyroid tissue (not recorded which). The receptors come from an adult man with Graves' hyperthyroidism.

This clonotype was seen at least ten times. The genes are TRBV20-1 and TRBJ1-5, with unresolved D. CDR1 is DFQATT and CDR2 is SNEGSKA in the germline V gene (reference sequence). This CDR3 contains 14 residues. Between the trimmed V and J ends, which lost 6 bases and 2 bases, there was a span of 14 bases. The CDR3 DNA follows: TGCAGTGCAAAGTCCTGGGTGGGCAATCAGCCCCAGCATTTT. It specifies CSAKSWVGNQPQHF.

V and J are TRBV12-3 or TRBV12-4 and TRBJ1-5, with a weak D call TRBD1 (5 bases). CDR3 length: 21 amino acids. The germline V and J ends were trimmed by 2 bases and 4 bases, with 30 bases remaining between them. The CDR3 is CASSLPIVGDRRTLANQPQHF. In DNA, the CDR3 is TGTGCCAGCAGTTTACCGATAGTCGGGGACCGTAGGACCTTAGCAAATCAGCCCCAGCATTTT.

Comment on this clonotype: It may be a read error: a sequence one base away is much more abundant. The chain links TRBV9 to TRBJ2-5; D call uncertain. This CDR3 is 14 amino acids long. The V and J ends lost 4 bases and 7 bases respectively, with 17 bases between them. CDR1 and CDR2 (germline): SGDLS, YYNGEE. The CDR3 region has the DNA TGTGCCAGCAGCCAAGAAGGGAATCCAGCGACCCAGTACTTC. Translating gives CASSQEGNPATQYF.

With regard to this clonotype: This may arise from a read error, as a much more abundant clone is one base away. The V and J genes are TRBV7-8 and TRBJ2-7, with TRBD2 matching 9 bases. V was clipped by 4 bases and J by 5 bases; unmatched bases: 12. The germline V gene has CDR1 SGHVS and CDR2 FQNEAQ. This CDR3 contains 16 residues. The CDR3 is CASSSALGGGANEQYF. The CDR3 DNA sequence: TGTGCCAGCAGCTCCGCCTTAGGCGGGGGGGCCAACGAGCAGTACTTC.

This clonotype has a count of ten or more. V gene TRBV6-5 combines with J gene TRBJ1-5; D might be TRBD1 (5 bases). This CDR3 has 16 residues. V gave up 5 bases and J gave up 1 base, with 15 bases separating them. CDR1 is MNHEY, CDR2 SVGAGI, per germline. The CDR3 loop is CASSDSVPVSNQPQHF. The CDR3 region has the DNA TGTGCCAGCAGTGACAGCGTACCCGTGAGCAATCAGCCCCAGCATTTT.

About this clonotype: At one boundary the junction diverges from the germline segment, which might be a read error. The genes are TRBV7-8 and TRBJ1-4, with a tentative D call TRBD1 (5 bases). This CDR3 is 10 amino acids long. Germline V lookup: CDR1 SGHVS, CDR2 FQNEAQ. Here the CDR3 reads CASSRAGTAF. Here the CDR3 DNA reads TGTGCCAGCAGCAGAGCCGGGACGGCCTTT.

This clonotype was detected a few times. This chain uses TRBV6-2 or TRBV6-3 with TRBJ2-2; maybe TRBD1 (5 bases). The CDR3 runs to 11 residues. CDR1 and CDR2 (germline): MNHEY, SVGEGT. The germline V and J ends were trimmed by 10 bases and 4 bases, with 7 bases remaining between them. The CDR3 DNA follows: TGTGCCATTCAGGGCACCGGGGAGCTGTTTTTT. This sequence encodes CAIQGTGELFF.

This clonotype has a count of ten or more. V is TRBV4-3 and J is TRBJ1-5; 7 positions agree with TRBD1. The germline V gene encodes CDR1 LGHNA and CDR2 YSLEER. J gave up 7 bases and V 2 bases, and 5 bases lay outside the gene matches. This CDR3 is 14 amino acids long. DNA for the CDR3: TGCGCCAGCAGCCAACAAGGGGGCAGGCAGCCCCAGCATTTT. Protein: CASSQQGGRQPQHF.

Ten or more counts support this clonotype. The gene calls are TRBV25-1 and TRBJ1-6; D gene ambiguous. V lost 8 bases to trimming and J lost 9 bases, with 20 bases between them. There are 15 residues in the CDR3. Per germline, CDR1 MGHDK and CDR2 SYGVNS. This CDR3 reads CASHPPGSGSSPLHF. The CDR3 nucleotides read TGTGCCAGCCATCCCCCGGGGAGCGGTAGTTCACCCCTCCACTTT.

Many counts were recorded for this clonotype. Here the CDR3 reads CASGRDRDNQPQHF. The CDR3 DNA reads TGTGCCAGCGGCCGCGACAGGGACAATCAGCCCCAGCATTTT. This rearrangement joins TRBV6-5 to TRBJ1-5, with 7 bases matching TRBD1. Trimming at V came to 8 bases and at J to 3 bases, leaving 7 bases not matched to a gene. The germline V gene encodes CDR1 MNHEY and CDR2 SVGAGI. The CDR3 covers 14 residues.

At least ten counts were recorded for this clonotype. This chain joins TRBV29-1 and TRBJ2-7; the D gene is possibly TRBD2 (5 bases). This CDR3 has 11 residues. Per germline, CDR1 SQVTM and CDR2 ANQGSEA. DNA for the CDR3: TGCAGTGTCGGAGGTTTGGACGAGCAGTACTTC. Protein product: CSVGGLDEQYF.

This clonotype was picked up many times. The chain employs TRBV10-2 and TRBJ2-2; perhaps TRBD1 as D (5 bases). Per germline, CDR1 WSHSY and CDR2 SAAADI. The CDR3 contains 14 residues. The ends were cut back, 9 bases at V and 2 bases at J, with 13 bases in the middle. In nucleotides, the CDR3 is TGCGCCAGTCAACGGCAGGGTAACACCGGGGAGCTGTTTTTT. This sequence encodes CASQRQGNTGELFF.

J is TRBJ2-3 and V is TRBV10-2; D not certain. CDR3 length equals 13 residues. Deletions cut 2 bases from V and 2 bases from J, with 5 bases between. Germline CDR1 is WSHSY and CDR2 is SAAADI. In nucleotides, the CDR3 is TGCGCCAGCAGTGAGCGGATCACAGATACGCAGTATTTT. It specifies CASSERITDTQYF.

CDR3 in DNA: TGTGCCAGTAGTTTTACCGGGACAGGGAATTACGAGCAGTACTTC. Its translation: CASSFTGTGNYEQYF. J is TRBJ2-7 and V is TRBV19; the match to TRBD1 covers 9 bases. This CDR3 is built from 15 residues. Trimming took 5 bases from V and 4 from J; bases not matched to a gene: 9. The V gene's germline CDR1 is LNHDA and CDR2 SQIVND (reference sequence). The full variable domain, with the rest looked up from reference TRBV19 and TRBJ2-7, is DGGITQSPKYLFRKEGQNVTLSCEQNLNHDAMYWYRQDPGQGLRLIYYSQIVNDFQKGDIAEGYSVSREKKESFPLTVTSAQKNPTAFYLCASSFTGTGNYEQYFGPGTRLTVT.

This rearrangement joins TRBV7-3 to TRBJ2-2, with 9 bases identical to TRBD2. Germline loops: CDR1 SGHTA, CDR2 FQGTGA. The CDR3 is made up of 15 amino acids. V shed 6 bases and J 0 bases; nucleotides not matched to a gene: 2. For the CDR3, the DNA is TGTGCCAGCAGACTAGCGGGCTCGAACACCGGGGAGCTGTTTTTT. Amino acid sequence: CASRLAGSNTGELFF.

J is TRBJ2-7 and V is TRBV29-1; D is perhaps TRBD1 or TRBD2 (5 bases each). The V end lost 5 bases, the J end lost 2 bases, and 13 bases lay between the germline ends. The CDR3 totals 13 residues. The germline V gene has CDR1 SQVTM and CDR2 ANQGSEA. CDR3 DNA sequence: TGCAGCGTTACCGGGACGGCAACCTACGAGCAGTACTTC. It encodes CSVTGTATYEQYF.

As for this clonotype: The junction shows a germline mismatch at one end, possibly a read error. The chain links TRBV10-2 to TRBJ2-7; D remains ambiguous. CDR1 is WSHSY and CDR2 is SAAADI in the germline V gene. The CDR3 runs 18 residues. For the CDR3, the DNA is TGTGCCAGCAGTGAGGTCTCGGGTTCCTGGGTCTTATCCTACGAGCAGTACTTC. Protein: CASSEVSGSWVLSYEQYF.

This clonotype has just a few counts. CDR3 residues: CASSHGTAGRTEAFF. The CDR3, as DNA: TGTGCCAGCAGCCACGGGACAGCGGGTAGAACTGAAGCTTTCTTT. V gene TRBV28 combines with J gene TRBJ1-1; 7 positions match TRBD1. Germline V gene lookup returns CDR1 MDHEN and CDR2 SYDVKM. The V and J ends lost 6 bases and 5 bases, in that order; junction bases with no gene match: 12. CDR3 length: 15 amino acids.

This chain joins TRBV24-1 and TRBJ2-2; 8 bases are a match to TRBD1. The CDR3 is 16 residues long. Germline lookup yields CDR1 KGHDR and CDR2 SFDVKD. Germline trimming cut 2 bases from V and 7 bases from J; bases unmatched to any gene: 8. The DNA for the CDR3 is TGTGCCACCAGTGATTCTGGACAGGGATTTGTCGGGGAGCTGTTTTTT. It encodes CATSDSGQGFVGELFF.